Below, 5 T cell receptor beta chains from the same sample are listed, as sequenced in a study of T cells in Graves' hyperthyroidism and ophthalmopathy. What was amplified from RNA transcripts were TCR beta CDR3 regions. First-round RT-PCR targeting the TCR CDR3 was performed with the HTBI primer set. TCRdb ran MiXCR on the multiplex PCR reads and lists one entry per CDR3 protein. The sample lists 490,000 or so distinct CDR3 sequences, 15% to 20% seen once, with roughly 29% in the top ten. Sequencing was carried out using blood. The receptors stem from a woman in her thirties with Graves' ophthalmopathy.

A few counts support this clonotype. CDR3 DNA sequence: TGCGCCAGCAGCTTGGGGAAGGCGGTGGCTGGCACAGATACGCAGTATTTT. Translation gives CASSLGKAVAGTDTQYF. The chain recombines TRBV5-1 with TRBJ2-3, with unresolved D. The V gene's germline CDR1 is SGHRS and CDR2 YFSETQ. The CDR3 loop spans 17 amino acids. Trimming shortened V by 0 bases and J by 1 base, and 15 bases separated the two germline ends.

This chain joins TRBV3-1 and TRBJ2-7; TRBD2 aligns across 14 bases. After removal of 0 bases from V and 3 bases from J, the junction contained 13 bases not matched to a gene. There are 20 residues in the CDR3. Germline CDR1 LGHDT, CDR2 YNNKEL (reference sequence). CDR3 sequence reads: CASSQDDGTSGSKIRYEQYF. The CDR3 bases are TGTGCCAGCAGCCAAGACGACGGGACTAGCGGGAGTAAGATTCGCTACGAGCAGTACTTC.

This chain joins TRBV30 and TRBJ2-1; the match to TRBD2 covers 11 bases. CDR3 length: 16 residues. The V and J ends lost 2 bases and 7 bases, in that order; junction bases with no gene match: 10. Germline V gives CDR1 GTSNPN, CDR2 SVGIG (reference sequence). In nucleotides, the CDR3 is TGTGCCTGGAGTAAAATCCTAGCGGGAGGCCTGAATGAGCAGTTCTTC. Translation: CAWSKILAGGLNEQFF.

The chain recombines TRBV29-1 with TRBJ2-3; 10 nucleotides match TRBD2. Losses at the gene ends were 6 bases for V and 0 bases for J; bases not matched to a gene: 6. This CDR3 contains 15 residues. Germline V gene sequence: CDR1 SQVTM, CDR2 ANQGSEA. The CDR3: CSVLGTSVSTDTQYF. The CDR3, as DNA: TGCAGCGTCCTCGGGACTAGCGTAAGCACAGATACGCAGTATTTT.

The sample holds a few counts of this clonotype. This chain links TRBV28 with TRBJ1-6, with D hard to call. V gave up 3 bases and J gave up 0 bases, with 9 bases separating them. CDR1 is MDHEN, CDR2 SYDVKM, per germline. CDR3 length: 16 residues. CDR3 sequence reads: CASSFLGSSYNSPLHF. CDR3 nucleotide sequence: TGTGCCAGCAGTTTTCTGGGGAGCTCCTATAATTCACCCCTCCACTTT.